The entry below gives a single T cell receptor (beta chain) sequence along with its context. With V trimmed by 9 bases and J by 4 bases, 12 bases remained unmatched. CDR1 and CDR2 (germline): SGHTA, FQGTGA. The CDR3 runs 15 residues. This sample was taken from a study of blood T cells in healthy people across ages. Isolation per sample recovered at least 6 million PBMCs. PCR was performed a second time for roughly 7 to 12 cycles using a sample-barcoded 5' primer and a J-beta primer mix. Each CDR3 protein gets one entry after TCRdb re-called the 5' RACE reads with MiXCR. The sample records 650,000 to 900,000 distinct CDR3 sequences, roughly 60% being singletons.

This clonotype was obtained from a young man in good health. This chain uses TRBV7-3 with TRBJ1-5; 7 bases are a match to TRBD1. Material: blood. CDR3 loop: CARGEGATGNQPQHF. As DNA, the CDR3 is TGTGCCAGAGGGGAGGGGGCCACCGGGAATCAGCCCCAGCATTTT.